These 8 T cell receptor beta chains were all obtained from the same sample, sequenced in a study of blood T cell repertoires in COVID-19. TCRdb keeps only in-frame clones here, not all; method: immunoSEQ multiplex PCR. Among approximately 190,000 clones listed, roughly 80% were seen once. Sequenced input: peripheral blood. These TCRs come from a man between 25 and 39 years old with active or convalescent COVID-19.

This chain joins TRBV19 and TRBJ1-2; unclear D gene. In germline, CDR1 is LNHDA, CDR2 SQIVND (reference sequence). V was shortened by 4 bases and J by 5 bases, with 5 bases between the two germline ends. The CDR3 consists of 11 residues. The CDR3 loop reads CASSTSYGYTF. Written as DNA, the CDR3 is TGTGCCAGTAGTACCTCTTATGGCTACACCTTC.

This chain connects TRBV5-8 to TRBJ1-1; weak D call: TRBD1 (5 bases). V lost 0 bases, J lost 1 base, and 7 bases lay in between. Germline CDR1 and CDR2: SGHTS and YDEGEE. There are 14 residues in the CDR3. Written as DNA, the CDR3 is TGTGCCAGCAGCTTGGTAGGGGCGAACACTGAAGCTTTCTTT. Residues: CASSLVGANTEAFF.

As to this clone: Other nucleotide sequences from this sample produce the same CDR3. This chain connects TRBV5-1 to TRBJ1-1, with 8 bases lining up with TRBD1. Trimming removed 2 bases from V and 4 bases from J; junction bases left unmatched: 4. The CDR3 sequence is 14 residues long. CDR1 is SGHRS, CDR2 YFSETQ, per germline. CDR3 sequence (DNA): TGCGCCAGCAGCTTTCAGGGGGCGGGCACTGAAGCTTTCTTT. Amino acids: CASSFQGAGTEAFF.

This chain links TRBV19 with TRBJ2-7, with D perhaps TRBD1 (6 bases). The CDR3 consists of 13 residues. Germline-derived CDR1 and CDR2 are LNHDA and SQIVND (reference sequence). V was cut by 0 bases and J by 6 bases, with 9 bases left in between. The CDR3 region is CASSIEGAIEQYF. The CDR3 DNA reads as TGTGCCAGTAGTATAGAGGGGGCGATCGAGCAGTACTTC.

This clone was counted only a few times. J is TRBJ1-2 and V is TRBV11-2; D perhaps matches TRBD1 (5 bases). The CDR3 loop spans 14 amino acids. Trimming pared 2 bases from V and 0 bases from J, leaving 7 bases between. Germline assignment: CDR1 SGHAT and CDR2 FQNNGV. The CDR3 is CASSLTGANYGYTF. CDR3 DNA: TGTGCCAGCAGCTTAACAGGAGCTAACTATGGCTACACCTTC.

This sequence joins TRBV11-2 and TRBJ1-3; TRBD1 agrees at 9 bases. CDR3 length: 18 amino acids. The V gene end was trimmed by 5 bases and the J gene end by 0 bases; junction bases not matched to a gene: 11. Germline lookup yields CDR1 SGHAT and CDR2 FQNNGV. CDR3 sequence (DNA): TGTGCCAGCAGCCGCAGCGGGACAGGGCTACGCTCTGGAAACACCATATATTTT. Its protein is CASSRSGTGLRSGNTIYF.

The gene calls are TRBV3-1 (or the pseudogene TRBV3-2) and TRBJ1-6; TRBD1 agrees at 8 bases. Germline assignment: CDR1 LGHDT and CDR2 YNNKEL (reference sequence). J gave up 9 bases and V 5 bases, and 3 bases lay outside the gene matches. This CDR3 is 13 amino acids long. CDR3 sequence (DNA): TGTGCCAGCAGCTTAGACAGGGGTTCACCCCTCCACTTT. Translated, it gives CASSLDRGSPLHF.

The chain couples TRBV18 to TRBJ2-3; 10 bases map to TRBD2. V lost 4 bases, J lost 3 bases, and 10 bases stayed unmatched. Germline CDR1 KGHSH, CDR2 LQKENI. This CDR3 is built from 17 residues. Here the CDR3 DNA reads TGTGCCAGCTCACTGGGACTAGCGCCTGGGTGGACAGATACGCAGTATTTT. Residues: CASSLGLAPGWTDTQYF.